This T cell receptor beta chain is drawn from a study of cytomegalovirus exposure and HLA in healthy donors. With V trimmed by 4 bases and J by 0 bases, 9 bases remained unmatched. Germline CDR1 MGHRA, CDR2 YSYEKL. This CDR3 has 16 residues. PCR used 60 Vbeta primers and 13 Jbeta primers. TCRdb keeps only in-frame clones here, not all; method: immunoSEQ multiplex PCR. The table has more than 150,000 clones, over 75% seen once; the top ten hold approximately 0.23%. The sample comprised PBMCs. The chain is built from TRBV4-1 and TRBJ2-7, with 7 positions matching TRBD1. The receptor's source is a girl in the first two years of life in good health and CMV-seronegative. The CDR3 DNA follows: TGCGCCAGCAGCCGAGTAGGGACAGACCGCTCCTACGAGCAGTACTTC. Protein sequence: CASSRVGTDRSYEQYF.